This T cell receptor (beta chain) was captured in a study of cytomegalovirus exposure and HLA in healthy donors. Study results and limitations: A missense DCLRE1C variant was associated with V- and J-gene trimming of TCR beta chains in a later analysis, and an independent cohort replicated the association. The study recorded 164 TCR beta chains that were cytomegalovirus-associated.

CDR1 and CDR2 from the germline V gene are ENHRY and SYGVKD. There are 15 residues in the CDR3. V lost 3 bases, J lost 0 bases, and 5 bases stayed unmatched. With respect to this clone: What it binds is unknown.

The PCR made use of 60 Vbeta and 13 Jbeta primers. Repertoires were generated with immunoSEQ multiplex PCR, while TCRdb's copy carries only in-frame clones and drops some. The sample holds over 150,000 clones, about 71% seen once. The sequence was collected from a woman aged 25 to 39 in good health and CMV-seronegative. The chain carries TRBV10-3 and TRBJ2-7, with 7 positions matching TRBD1. Material for sequencing was PBMCs. CDR3 in amino acids: CAISDSGTVSYEQYF. The DNA of the CDR3 is TGTGCCATCAGTGATTCCGGGACAGTCTCCTACGAGCAGTACTTC.